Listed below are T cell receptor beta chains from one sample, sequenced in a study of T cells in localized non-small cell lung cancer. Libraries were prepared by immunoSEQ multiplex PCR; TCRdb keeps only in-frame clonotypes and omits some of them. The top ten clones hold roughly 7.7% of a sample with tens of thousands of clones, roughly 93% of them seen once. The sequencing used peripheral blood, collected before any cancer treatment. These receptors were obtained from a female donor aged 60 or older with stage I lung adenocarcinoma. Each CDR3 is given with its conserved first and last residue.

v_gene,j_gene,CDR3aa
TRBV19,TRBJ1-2,CASSTVGGSNYGYTF
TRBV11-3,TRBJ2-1,CASSSSLTSGISYNEQFF
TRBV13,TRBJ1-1,CASSLGDRNTEAFF
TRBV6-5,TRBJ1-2,CASSLTGFRGYTF
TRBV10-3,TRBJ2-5,CAISWDKSQETQYF
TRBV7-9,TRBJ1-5,CASSLATGGAGAQHF
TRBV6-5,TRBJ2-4,CASSYLGIQYF
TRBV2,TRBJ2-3,CASAPFSTDTQYF
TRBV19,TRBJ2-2,CASVSPAAGRTREELFF
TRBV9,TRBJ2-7,CASSVAAGTGMGGQYF
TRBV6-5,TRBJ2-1,CASSYSREFRNEQFF
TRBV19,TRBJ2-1,CASSSTGHSGGSYNEQFF
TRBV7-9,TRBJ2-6,CASSLGGGQLSGANVLTF
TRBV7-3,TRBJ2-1,CASSPLGLGGAVF
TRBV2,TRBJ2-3,CASMTSGRARPDTQYF
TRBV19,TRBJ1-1,CASSTGQQRHTEAFF
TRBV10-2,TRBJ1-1,CASSESRRDTEAFF